The entry that follows covers one T cell receptor beta chain sequence. The antigen this receptor binds is unknown. Base qualities are not at hand, and no much larger clone is one base apart. Library prep was done by the immunoSEQ multiplex PCR assay. The clones in this table, taken by TCRdb from immuneACCESS, are in-frame only. Not every clone is retained; where verified, under half of the shortfall comes from an unresolved V gene, and the cause of the rest is unknown. Here the sample has 80,000 to 100,000 clones; 70% to 90% occur a single time. The ten biggest clones cover roughly 13% of the sample. From the germline V gene, CDR1 is SGHRS and CDR2 is YFSETQ. The germline ends are 3 bases apart after V is trimmed by 0 bases and J by 2 bases. Inclusive of the bounding cysteine and phenylalanine, the CDR3 is 14 residues long. Only the CDR3 DNA is retained, 42 bases long and in frame from the first base.

These data come from a study of control samples from healthy donors and cancer patients (dated by TCRdb to the early 2020s). Sequencing input: blood. This sequence uses TRBV5-1 and TRBJ2-6; too little of a D gene remains to name it. The sequence derives from a man aged 30 to 39 in good health. The CDR3: CASSLVTGANVLTF. Here is the DNA: TGCGCCAGCAGCTTGGTGACTGGGGCCAACGTCCTGACTTTC.